Shown below are 5 T cell receptor beta chains from a single sample sequenced in a study of breast tumors, draining lymph nodes, adjacent tissues. TCRdb re-called the multiplex PCR reads with MiXCR, one entry per CDR3 protein. This sample has about 140,000 distinct CDR3 sequences, with around a third found just once. Samples came from axillary lymph nodes draining the breast cancer. Sequenced sample: axillary lymph node tissue. These receptors came from a female donor with breast cancer. Some clones in this sample may be carry-over from other donors' samples.

V and J are TRBV5-1 and TRBJ2-7; D is perhaps TRBD1 (6 bases). V was clipped by 0 bases and J by 5 bases, with 9 bases between them. CDR1 is SGHRS and CDR2 is YFSETQ in the germline V gene. The CDR3 consists of 13 residues. The CDR3 sequence is CASSLGGLHEQYF. In nucleotides, the CDR3 is TGCGCCAGCAGCTTGGGGGGGCTCCACGAGCAGTACTTC.

The table lists this clonotype with many counts. Sequence at one end of the junction differs from germline and may be a read error. V and J are TRBV18 and TRBJ2-1, with TRBD1 matching 7 bases. The length of the CDR3 is 15 residues. Germline CDR1 KGHSH, CDR2 LQKENI. The CDR3 spells CASSPPGTAYNEQFF. The CDR3 bases are TGTGCCAGCTCTCCACCCGGGACAGCATACAATGAGCAGTTCTTC.

In this sample, this clonotype turned up many times. The genes are TRBV6-1 and TRBJ1-5; TRBD1 matches at 9 bases. The junction had 9 bases not matched to a gene; V was cut back by 4 bases and J by 2 bases. Looked up from germline, CDR1 is MNHNS and CDR2 is SASEGT. The CDR3 loop spans 17 amino acids. CDR3 sequence (DNA): TGTGCCAGCAGTGGACTTACAGGGGGCGGGGGCAATCAGCCCCAGCATTTT. Its translation: CASSGLTGGGGNQPQHF.

This clonotype was found a few times. The chain combines TRBV20-1 with TRBJ1-5; D might be TRBD2 (6 bases). The DNA matches TRBJ2-3 better at its end, which makes the J call doubtful. The CDR3 is made up of 13 amino acids. In germline, CDR1 is DFQATT, CDR2 SNEGSKA (reference sequence). In DNA form, the CDR3 reads TGCAGTGCCCAGTCGGGGGGCACAGATACGCAGTATTTT. Residues: CSAQSGGTDTQYF.

This clonotype was recorded many times. This chain connects TRBV12-3 or TRBV12-4 to TRBJ2-2, with TRBD1 matching 8 bases. The CDR3 loop spans 16 amino acids. V was clipped by 4 bases and J by 4 bases; unmatched bases: 8. The CDR3 reads CASSSTGTGITGELFF. The CDR3 coding sequence is TGTGCCAGCAGTTCTACCGGGACAGGCATCACCGGGGAGCTGTTTTTT.